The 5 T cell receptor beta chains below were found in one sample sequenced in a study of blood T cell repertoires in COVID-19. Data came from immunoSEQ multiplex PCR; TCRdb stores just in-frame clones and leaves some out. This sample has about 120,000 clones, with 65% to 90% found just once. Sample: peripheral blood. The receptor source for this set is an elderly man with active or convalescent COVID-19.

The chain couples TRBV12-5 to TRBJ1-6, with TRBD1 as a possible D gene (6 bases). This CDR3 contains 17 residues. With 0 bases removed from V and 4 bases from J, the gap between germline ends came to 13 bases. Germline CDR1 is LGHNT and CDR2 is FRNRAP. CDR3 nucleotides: TGTGCTAGTGGTTTGGTAGAGAGGGGGTGGTATAATTCACCCCTCCACTTT. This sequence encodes CASGLVERGWYNSPLHF. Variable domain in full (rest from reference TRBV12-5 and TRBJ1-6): DARVTQTPRHKVTEMGQEVTMRCQPILGHNTVFWYRQTMMQGLELLAYFRNRAPLDDSGMPKDRFSAEMPDATLATLKIQPSEPRDSAVYFCASGLVERGWYNSPLHFGNGTRLTVT.

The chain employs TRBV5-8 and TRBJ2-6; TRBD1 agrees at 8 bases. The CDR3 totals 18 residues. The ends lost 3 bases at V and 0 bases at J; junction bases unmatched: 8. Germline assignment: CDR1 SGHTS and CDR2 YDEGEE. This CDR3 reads CASSWTDRASSGANVLTF. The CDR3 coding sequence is TGTGCCAGCAGCTGGACGGACAGGGCGAGCTCTGGGGCCAACGTCCTGACTTTC. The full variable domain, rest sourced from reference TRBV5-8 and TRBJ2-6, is EAGVTQSPTHLIKTRGQQATLRCSPISGHTSVYWYQQALGLGLQFLLWYDEGEERNRGNFPPRFSGRQFPNYSSELNVNALELEDSALYLCASSWTDRASSGANVLTFGAGSRLTVL.

The DNA of the CDR3 is TGTGCCTATAGCGGGGAGAACACCGGGGAGCTGTTTTTT. Its translation is CAYSGENTGELFF. This chain connects TRBV30 to TRBJ2-2; TRBD2 agrees at 8 bases. CDR1 and CDR2 from the germline V gene are GTSNPN and SVGIG (reference sequence). The CDR3 consists of 13 residues. The V and J ends lost 7 bases and 1 base, in that order; junction bases with no gene match: 2.

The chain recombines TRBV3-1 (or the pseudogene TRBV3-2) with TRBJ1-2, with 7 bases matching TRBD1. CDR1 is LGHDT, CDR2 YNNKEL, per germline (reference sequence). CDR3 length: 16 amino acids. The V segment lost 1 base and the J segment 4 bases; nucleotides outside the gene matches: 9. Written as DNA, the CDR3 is TGTGCCAGCAGCCAAGGGGGGTCAGGGGGAATCTATGGCTACACCTTC. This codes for CASSQGGSGGIYGYTF.

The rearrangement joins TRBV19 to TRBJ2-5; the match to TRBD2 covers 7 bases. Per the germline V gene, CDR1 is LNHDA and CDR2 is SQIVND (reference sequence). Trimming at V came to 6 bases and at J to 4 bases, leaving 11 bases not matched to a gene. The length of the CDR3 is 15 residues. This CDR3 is CASSGGRAGVETQYF. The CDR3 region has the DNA TGTGCCAGTAGCGGGGGGAGGGCCGGGGTAGAGACCCAGTACTTC. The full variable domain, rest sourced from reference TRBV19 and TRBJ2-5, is DGGITQSPKYLFRKEGQNVTLSCEQNLNHDAMYWYRQDPGQGLRLIYYSQIVNDFQKGDIAEGYSVSREKKESFPLTVTSAQKNPTAFYLCASSGGRAGVETQYFGPGTRLLVL.